A single sample gave rise to the 3 T cell receptor beta chains below, sequenced in a study of glioma-infiltrating T cells after dendritic cell vaccination (dated by TCRdb to the mid-2010s). Libraries were made using the immunoSEQ multiplex PCR assay. Drawn from immuneACCESS, this table holds only the in-frame rearrangements with V and J called that TCRdb kept. Clones are partly lost; checked studies trace under half to an unresolved V gene and leave the rest unexplained. The table for this sample lists about 91,000 clones; 80% to 90% of them were counted only once. Approximately 2% of the sample is held by the ten biggest clonotypes. This specimen's time point label, interpreted: after dendritic cell vaccination, including at tumor progression/relapse. The material was blood, obtained after dendritic cell vaccination. The receptors shown here come from a human donor with glioblastoma.

V gene TRBV11-1 combines with J gene TRBJ2-1, with D maybe TRBD2 (5 bases). The V gene lost 2 bases and the J gene lost 8 bases, with 10 bases spanning the gap. The CDR3 consists of 13 residues. Germline assignment: CDR1 SGHAT and CDR2 FQDESV (reference sequence). CDR3 region: CASSLREGDEQFF. The DNA for the CDR3 is TGTGCCAGCAGCTTACGCGAGGGCGATGAGCAGTTCTTC.

The J gene is TRBJ1-4, the V gene TRBV18; 8 bases agree with TRBD1. Per the germline V gene, CDR1 is KGHSH and CDR2 is LQKENI. The trim removed 3 bases at V and 2 bases at J, leaving 2 bases unmatched. This CDR3 comprises 15 residues. Here the CDR3 reads CASSPRTGTNEKLFF. In DNA form, the CDR3 reads TGTGCCAGCTCACCGCGGACAGGGACTAATGAAAAACTGTTTTTT.

This CDR3 reads CASSFYSNQPQHF. For the CDR3, the DNA is TGTGCCAGCAGCTTTTATAGCAATCAGCCCCAGCATTTT. This chain joins TRBV7-2 and TRBJ1-5; unclear D gene. There are 13 residues in the CDR3. Germline V gene lookup returns CDR1 SGHTA and CDR2 FQGNSA. Trimming shortened V by 3 bases and J by 0 bases, and 3 bases separated the two germline ends.